This T cell receptor beta chain was sequenced for a study of vaccination effects on CD4 cells after COVID-19. Some clones are missing from TCRdb's copy, which holds only in-frame ones; the method was immunoSEQ multiplex PCR. Here the sample spans approximately 74,000 clones, about four fifths being singletons. The trim removed 3 bases at V and 7 bases at J, leaving 12 bases unmatched. The CDR3 has 17 residues. CDR1 and CDR2 (germline): KGHDR, SFDVKD. This clone has only a few counts. What it recognizes is unknown. Antigen-specific CD4+ T cells expanded by the ViraFEST assay with viral peptide pools were then sequenced. An approximately 10-day culture period preceded the isolation of CD4+ T cells. People in the vaccine group had not been infected with SARS-CoV-2 before, and their nucleocapsid antibodies were negative.

The chain combines TRBV24-1 with TRBJ2-1; 9 nucleotides align to TRBD1. Sequenced material: CD4+ T cells from PBMCs cultured with HCoV-NL63 spike peptides, taken before COVID-19 vaccination. The sequence was collected from a human donor who received a COVID-19 vaccine. CDR3 loop: CATSDSRRTGVRNEQFF. CDR3 coding DNA: TGTGCCACCAGTGATAGCCGGAGGACAGGGGTAAGGAATGAGCAGTTCTTC.